The TCR beta chain under discussion was sequenced for a study of pediatric ulcerative colitis. Measured with immunoSEQ multiplex PCR; TCRdb has only the in-frame clones, and not every one. The repertoire holds 36,000 or so clones, with around 73% as singletons. The length of the CDR3 is 17 residues. V lost 4 bases and J lost 2, with 17 bases in between. Germline CDR1 is SGHTA and CDR2 is FQGTGA. The rectum was sampled with one to two pinch biopsies at colonoscopy. The specimen sequenced was gut tissue. This chain links TRBV7-3 with TRBJ1-4; no clear D gene. The source of this sequence is a boy under 18 with moderate ulcerative colitis. CDR3 sequence reads: CASSCSNKRDTNEKLFF. CDR3 in DNA: TGTGCCAGCAGCTGCTCCAACAAGAGGGATACTAATGAAAAACTGTTTTTT.